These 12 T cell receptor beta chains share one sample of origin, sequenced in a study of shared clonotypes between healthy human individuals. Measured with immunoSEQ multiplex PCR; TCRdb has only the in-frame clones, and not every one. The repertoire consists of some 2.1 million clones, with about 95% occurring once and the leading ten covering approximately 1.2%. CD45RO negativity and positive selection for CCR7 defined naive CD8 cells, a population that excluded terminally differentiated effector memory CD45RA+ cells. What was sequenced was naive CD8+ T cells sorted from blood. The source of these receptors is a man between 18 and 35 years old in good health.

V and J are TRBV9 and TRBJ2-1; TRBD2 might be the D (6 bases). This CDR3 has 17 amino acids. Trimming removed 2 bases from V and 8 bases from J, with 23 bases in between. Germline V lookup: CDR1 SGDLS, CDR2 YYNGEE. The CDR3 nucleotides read TGTGCCAGCAGCGTTAGCGGTCCCCCTATCAGCGTGGATGAGCAGTTCTTC. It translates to CASSVSGPPISVDEQFF.

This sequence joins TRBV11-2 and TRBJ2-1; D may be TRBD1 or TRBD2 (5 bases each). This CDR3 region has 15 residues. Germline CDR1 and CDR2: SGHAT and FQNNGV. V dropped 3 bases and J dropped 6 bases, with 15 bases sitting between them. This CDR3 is CASSFSGRAANEQFF. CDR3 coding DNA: TGTGCCAGCAGCTTCTCGGGACGCGCAGCCAATGAGCAGTTCTTC.

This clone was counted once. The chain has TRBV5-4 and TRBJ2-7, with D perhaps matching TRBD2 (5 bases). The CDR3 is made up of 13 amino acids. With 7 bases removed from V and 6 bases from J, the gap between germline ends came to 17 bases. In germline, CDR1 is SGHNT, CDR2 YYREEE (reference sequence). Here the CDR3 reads CASADSNFVEQYF. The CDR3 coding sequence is TGTGCCAGCGCGGACTCGAACTTCGTCGAGCAGTACTTC.

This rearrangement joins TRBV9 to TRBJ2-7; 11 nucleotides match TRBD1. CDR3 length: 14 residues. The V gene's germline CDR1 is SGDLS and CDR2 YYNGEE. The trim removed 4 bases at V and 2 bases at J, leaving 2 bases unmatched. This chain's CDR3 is CASSQDRGPYEQYF. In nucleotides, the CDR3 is TGTGCCAGCAGCCAGGACAGGGGGCCCTACGAGCAGTACTTC.

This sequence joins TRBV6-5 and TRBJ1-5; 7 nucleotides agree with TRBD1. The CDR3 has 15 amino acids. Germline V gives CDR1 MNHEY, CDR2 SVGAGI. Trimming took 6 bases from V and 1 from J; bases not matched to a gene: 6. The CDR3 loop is CASSPTGSSNQPQHF. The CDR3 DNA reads TGTGCCAGCAGCCCGACAGGGTCAAGCAATCAGCCCCAGCATTTT.

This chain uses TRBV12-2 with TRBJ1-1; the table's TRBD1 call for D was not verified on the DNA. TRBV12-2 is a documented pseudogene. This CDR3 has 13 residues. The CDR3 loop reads CASRVTGPTEAFF. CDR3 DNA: TGTGCAAGTCGCGTCACAGGGCCCACTGAAGCTTTCTTT.

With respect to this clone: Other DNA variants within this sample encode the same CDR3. CDR3 region: CASSLGYEQYF. CDR3 DNA sequence: TGTGCCAGCAGTTTGGGTTACGAGCAGTACTTC. The rearrangement uses TRBV27 and TRBJ2-7; no clear D. The CDR3 loop spans 11 amino acids. V shed 3 bases and J shed 4 bases, with 4 bases lying between them. The germline V gene has CDR1 MNHEY and CDR2 SMNVEV (reference sequence).

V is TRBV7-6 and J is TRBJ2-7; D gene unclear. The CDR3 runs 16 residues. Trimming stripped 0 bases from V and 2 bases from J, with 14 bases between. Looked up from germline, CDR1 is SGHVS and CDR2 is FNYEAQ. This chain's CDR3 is CASSLAESGYPYEQYF. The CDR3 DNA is TGTGCCAGCAGCTTAGCAGAAAGTGGTTACCCCTACGAGCAGTACTTC. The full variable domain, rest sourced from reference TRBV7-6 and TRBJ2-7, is GAGVSQSPRYKVTKRGQDVALRCDPISGHVSLYWYRQALGQGPEFLTYFNYEAQQDKSGLPNDRFSAERPEGSISTLTIQRTEQRDSAMYRCASSLAESGYPYEQYFGPGTRLTVT.

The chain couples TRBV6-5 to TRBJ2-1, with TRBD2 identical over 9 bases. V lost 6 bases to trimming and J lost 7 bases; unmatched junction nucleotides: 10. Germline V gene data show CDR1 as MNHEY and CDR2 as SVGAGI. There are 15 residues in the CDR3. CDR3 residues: CASSPVSGSTNEQFF. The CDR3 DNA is TGTGCCAGCAGCCCCGTTAGCGGGAGTACGAATGAGCAGTTCTTC.

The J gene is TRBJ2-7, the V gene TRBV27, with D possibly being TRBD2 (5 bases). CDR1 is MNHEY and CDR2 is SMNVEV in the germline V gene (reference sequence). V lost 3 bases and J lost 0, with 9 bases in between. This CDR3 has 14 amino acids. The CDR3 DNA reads TGTGCCAGCAGTTTCGGAGGATTCTCCTACGAGCAGTACTTC. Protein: CASSFGGFSYEQYF.

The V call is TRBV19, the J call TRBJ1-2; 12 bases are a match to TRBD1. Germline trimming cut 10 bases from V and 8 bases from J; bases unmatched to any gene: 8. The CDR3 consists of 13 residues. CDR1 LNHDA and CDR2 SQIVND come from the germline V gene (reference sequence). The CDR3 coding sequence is TGTGCCACCCAGGGACAGGGGGCGGGAGGCTACACCTTC. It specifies CATQGQGAGGYTF.

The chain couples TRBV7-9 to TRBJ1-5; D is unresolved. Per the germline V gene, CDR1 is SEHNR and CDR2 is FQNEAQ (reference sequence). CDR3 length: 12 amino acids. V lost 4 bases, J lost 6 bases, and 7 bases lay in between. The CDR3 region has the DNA TGTGCCAGCAGCTCAGGCCCTCAGCCCCAGCATTTT. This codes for CASSSGPQPQHF. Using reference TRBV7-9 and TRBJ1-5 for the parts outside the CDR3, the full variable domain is DTGVSQNPRHKITKRGQNVTFRCDPISEHNRLYWYRQTLGQGPEFLTYFQNEAQLEKSRLLSDRFSAERPKGSFSTLEIQRTEQGDSAMYLCASSSGPQPQHFGDGTRLSIL.